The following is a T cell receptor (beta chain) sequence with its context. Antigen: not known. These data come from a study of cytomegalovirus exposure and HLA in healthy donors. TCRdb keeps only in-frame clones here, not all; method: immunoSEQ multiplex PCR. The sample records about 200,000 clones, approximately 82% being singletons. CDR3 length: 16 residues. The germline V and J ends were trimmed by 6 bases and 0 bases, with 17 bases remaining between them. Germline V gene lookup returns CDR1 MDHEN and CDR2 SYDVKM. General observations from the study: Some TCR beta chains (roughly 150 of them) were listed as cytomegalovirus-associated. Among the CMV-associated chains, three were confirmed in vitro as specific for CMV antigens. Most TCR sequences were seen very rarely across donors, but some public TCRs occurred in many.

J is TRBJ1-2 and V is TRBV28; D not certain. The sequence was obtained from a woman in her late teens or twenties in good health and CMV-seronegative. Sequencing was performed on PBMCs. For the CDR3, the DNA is TGTGCCAGCAGACCTTGGACGGGTCTAGCTAACTATGGCTACACCTTC. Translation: CASRPWTGLANYGYTF.